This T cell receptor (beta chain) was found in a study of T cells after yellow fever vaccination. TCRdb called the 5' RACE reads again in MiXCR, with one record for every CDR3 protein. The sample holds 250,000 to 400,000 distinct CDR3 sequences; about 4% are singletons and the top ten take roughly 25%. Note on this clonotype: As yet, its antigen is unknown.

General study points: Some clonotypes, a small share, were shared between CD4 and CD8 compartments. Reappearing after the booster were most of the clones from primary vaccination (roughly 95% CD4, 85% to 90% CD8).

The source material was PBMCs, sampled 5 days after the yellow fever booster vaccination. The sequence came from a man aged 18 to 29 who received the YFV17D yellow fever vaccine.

CDR3 nucleotides: TGTGCCAGCAGCTTAGGGGCCCAGTACACTGAAGCTTTCTTT. Translating gives CASSLGAQYTEAFF. The chain joins TRBV7-3 to TRBJ1-1, with a weak D call TRBD1 (5 bases). The CDR3 loop spans 14 amino acids. Germline CDR1 SGHTA, CDR2 FQGTGA. V shed 2 bases and J shed 3 bases, with 10 bases lying between them. The full variable domain, with the rest looked up from reference TRBV7-3 and TRBJ1-1, is GAGVSQTPSNKVTEKGKYVELRCDPISGHTALYWYRQSLGQGPEFLIYFQGTGAADDSGLPNDRFFAVRPEGSVSTLKIQRTERGDSAVYLCASSLGAQYTEAFFGQGTRLTVV.